These T cell receptor beta chains were read from a single sample in a study of CD8+CD57+ T cells in acquired aplastic anemia. TCRdb reprocessed the reads with MiXCR, giving one entry per CDR3 protein. The table lists a few hundred thousand distinct CDR3 sequences, roughly 64% of them singletons. The sequenced sample consisted of sorted CD4+, CD8+, or CD8+CD57+ T cells (not recorded which) from PBMCs. The origin of the receptors is a human donor in good health, serving as a control. Both conserved end residues are part of each CDR3. D genes are given only for firm matches. Not all rows give a size; the values are once, few, many and, for expanded clones, a class.

clone_size | j_call | v_call | d_call | cdr3_nt | cdr3_aa
. | TRBJ1-5 | TRBV7-3 | . | TGTGCCAGCAGCTTAGGGGGTACTCAGCCAGCGCATTTT | CASSLGGTQPAHF
. | TRBJ2-7 | TRBV7-2 | . | TGTGCCAGCAGCTTCTTGGGTTCCGAGCAGTACTTC | CASSFLGSEQYF
. | TRBJ1-6 | TRBV7-3 | . | TGTGCCAGCAGCTTATTACTGCCTCACTATAATTCACCCCTCCACTTT | CASSLLLPHYNSPLHF
. | TRBJ2-7 | TRBV11-3 | TRBD2 | TGTGCCAGCAGCTTATGGGTTAGCGGGGCCTACGAGCAGTACTTC | CASSLWVSGAYEQYF
. | TRBJ2-5 | TRBV4-2 | . | TGTGCCAGCAGCAGGGACCCGAAGGAGACCCAGTACTTC | CASSRDPKETQYF
. | TRBJ2-7 | TRBV7-9 | . | TGTGCCAGCAGTTTAACCCGCGGTTACGAGCAGTACTTC | CASSLTRGYEQYF
many | TRBJ2-3 | TRBV12-3/TRBV12-4 | . | TGTGCCAGCAGACGACAGGGAGGCACGCAGTATTTT | CASRRQGGTQYF
few | TRBJ2-7 | TRBV6-5 | . | TGTGCCAGCAGTGCAACAGATCCGGACGAGCAGTACTTC | CASSATDPDEQYF
. | TRBJ1-2 | TRBV20-1 | . | TGCAGTGCTAGCGGCCAGGGCCCGCCCCGCTACACCTTC | CSASGQGPPRYTF
many | TRBJ2-3 | TRBV19 | TRBD2 | TGTGCCAGTAGCCAGCATGGCGGGGGAAGCACAGATACGCAGTATTTT | CASSQHGGGSTDTQYF
. | TRBJ1-4 | TRBV20-1 | . | TGCAGTGCGGGGTCACAGGGATTTGGTGAAAAACTGTTTTTT | CSAGSQGFGEKLFF
many | TRBJ1-4 | TRBV20-1 | . | TGCAGTGCCCCCCCAGGACAGTTTAATGAAAAACTGTTTTTT | CSAPPGQFNEKLFF
. | TRBJ2-2 | TRBV7-2 | . | TGTGCCAGCAGCTTAAAATATCGGGTGGAGGAGCTGTTTTTT | CASSLKYRVEELFF
. | TRBJ2-7 | TRBV7-4 | . | TGTGCCAGCAGCGTGTCGCGGATAGACACGGAGCAGTACTTC | CASSVSRIDTEQYF
few | TRBJ2-7 | TRBV10-3 | TRBD1 | TGTGCCATCAGCAAGACAGGGGGCCAGAACGAGCAGTACTTC | CAISKTGGQNEQYF
. | TRBJ2-3 | TRBV7-9 | . | TGTGCCAGCAGCTCTACTACCCGGCACACAGATACGCAGTATTTT | CASSSTTRHTDTQYF
. | TRBJ1-2 | TRBV10-3 | . | TGTGCCATCAGTGCACGCAAAGGCGACACCTTC | CAISARKGDTF
. | TRBJ1-2 | TRBV25-1 | . | TGTGCCAGCAGTACCCTCGGATCTAACTATGGCTACACCTTC | CASSTLGSNYGYTF
. | TRBJ2-3 | TRBV7-2 | . | TGTGCCAGCAGCGTAGCGAGTTGGGGGCAGGGGTATACGCAGTATTTT | CASSVASWGQGYTQYF
. | TRBJ2-7 | TRBV20-1 | TRBD2 | TGCAGTGCTAGTGACAGGAGTCGCGGGGGGCAGGACGAGCAGTACTTC | CSASDRSRGGQDEQYF
few | TRBJ1-1 | TRBV5-6 | . | TGTGCCAGCAGCTTGGCCAGGGGAGGGACTGAAGCTTTCTTT | CASSLARGGTEAFF
. | TRBJ2-5 | TRBV20-1 | . | TGCAGTGCCCCCGCACTGACGGGGAGGCAAGAGACCCAGTACTTC | CSAPALTGRQETQYF